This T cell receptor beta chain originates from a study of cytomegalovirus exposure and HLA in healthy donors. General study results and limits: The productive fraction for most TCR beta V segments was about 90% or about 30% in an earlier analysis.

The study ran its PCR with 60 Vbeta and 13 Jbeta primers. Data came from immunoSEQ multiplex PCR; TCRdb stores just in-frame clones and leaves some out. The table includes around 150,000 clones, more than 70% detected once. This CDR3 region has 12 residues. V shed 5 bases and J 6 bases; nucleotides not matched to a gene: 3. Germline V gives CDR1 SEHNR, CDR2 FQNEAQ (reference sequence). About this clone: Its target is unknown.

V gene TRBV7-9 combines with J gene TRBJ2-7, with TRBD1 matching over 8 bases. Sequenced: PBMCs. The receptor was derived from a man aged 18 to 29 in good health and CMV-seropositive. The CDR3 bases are TGTGCCAGCAGCCCTGGACAGGGCGAGCAGTACTTC. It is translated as CASSPGQGEQYF.